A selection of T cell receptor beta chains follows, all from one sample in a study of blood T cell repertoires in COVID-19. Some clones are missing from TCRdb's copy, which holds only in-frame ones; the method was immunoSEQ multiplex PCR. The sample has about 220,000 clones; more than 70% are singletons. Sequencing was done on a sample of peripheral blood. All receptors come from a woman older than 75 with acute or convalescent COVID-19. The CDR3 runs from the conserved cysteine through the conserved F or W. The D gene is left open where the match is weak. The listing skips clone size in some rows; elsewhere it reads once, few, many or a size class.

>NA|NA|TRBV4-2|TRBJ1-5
CASSQGQGTQPQHF
TGTGCCAGCAGCCAAGGTCAGGGCACTCAGCCCCAGCATTTT
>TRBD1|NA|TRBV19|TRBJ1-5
CASDGQGAGRSQPQHF
TGTGCCAGCGACGGACAGGGGGCTGGTAGAAGTCAGCCCCAGCATTTT
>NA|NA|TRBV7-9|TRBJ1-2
CASSSGRANYGYTF
TGTGCCAGCAGTTCAGGGCGAGCTAACTATGGCTACACCTTC
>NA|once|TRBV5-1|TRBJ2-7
CASSLVRGNEQYF
TGCGCCAGCAGCTTGGTTCGGGGGAACGAGCAGTACTTC
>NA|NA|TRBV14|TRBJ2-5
CASSQEASGETQYF
TGTGCCAGCAGCCAAGAAGCCAGCGGGGAGACCCAGTACTTC
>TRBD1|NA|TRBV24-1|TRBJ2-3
CATSDLRDSSTDTQYF
TGTGCCACCAGTGATCTCCGGGACAGTAGCACAGATACGCAGTATTTT
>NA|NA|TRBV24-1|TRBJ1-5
CATSDPSGPGANQPQHF
TGTGCCACCAGTGATCCGAGCGGCCCGGGTGCCAATCAGCCCCAGCATTTT
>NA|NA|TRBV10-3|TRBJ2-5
CAISEGAAQETQYF
TGTGCCATCAGTGAAGGAGCGGCCCAAGAGACCCAGTACTTC
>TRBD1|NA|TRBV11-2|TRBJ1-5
CASSKTSDRDSNQPQHF
TGTGCCAGCAGCAAAACCTCCGACAGGGATAGCAATCAGCCCCAGCATTTT
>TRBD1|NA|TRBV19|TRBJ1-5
CASRNGQGLNLGNQPQHF
TGTGCCAGTAGAAATGGACAGGGGTTGAACTTGGGCAATCAGCCCCAGCATTTT
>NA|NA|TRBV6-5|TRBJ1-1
CASRETALNTEAFF
TGTGCCAGCAGAGAGACAGCTTTGAACACTGAAGCTTTCTTT
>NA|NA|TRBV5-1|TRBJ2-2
CASSFGGGAPGELFF
TGCGCCAGCAGCTTCGGTGGGGGGGCTCCCGGGGAGCTGTTTTTT
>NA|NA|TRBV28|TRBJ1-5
CASSYTSGLGGNQPQHF
TGTGCCAGCAGTTATACTTCAGGGTTGGGTGGCAATCAGCCCCAGCATTTT
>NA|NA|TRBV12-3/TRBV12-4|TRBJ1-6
CASSGRDRSPLHF
TGTGCCAGCAGTGGCAGGGATCGCTCACCCCTCCACTTT
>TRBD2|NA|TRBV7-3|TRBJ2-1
CASGAGAWNEQFF
TGTGCCAGCGGAGCGGGGGCGTGGAATGAGCAGTTCTTC
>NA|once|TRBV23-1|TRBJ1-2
CASKSPRGYYGYTF
TGCGCCAGCAAATCTCCCAGGGGTTACTATGGCTACACCTTC
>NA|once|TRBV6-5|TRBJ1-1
CASSSPGTEAFF
TGTGCCAGCAGCTCCCCCGGCACTGAAGCTTTCTTT
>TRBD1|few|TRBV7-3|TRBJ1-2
CASRPGTGGADGYTF
TGTGCCAGCAGACCCGGGACAGGGGGAGCAGATGGCTACACCTTC
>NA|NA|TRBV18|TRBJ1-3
CASSPPETGGNTIYF
TGTGCCAGCTCACCACCGGAGACAGGTGGAAACACCATATATTTT
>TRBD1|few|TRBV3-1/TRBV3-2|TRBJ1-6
CASSHGQGRNSPLHF
TGTGCCAGCAGCCACGGACAGGGACGAAATTCACCCCTCCACTTT
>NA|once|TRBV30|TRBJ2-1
CAWSTETLSSYNEQFF
TGTGCCTGGAGTACCGAGACATTAAGCTCCTACAATGAGCAGTTCTTC
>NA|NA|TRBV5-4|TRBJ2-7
CASSLGGTTEREQYF
TGTGCCAGCAGCTTGGGCGGTACCACGGAACGCGAGCAGTACTTC
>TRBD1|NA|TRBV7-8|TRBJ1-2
CASSSRLIGQGNYGYTF
TGTGCCAGCAGCTCGCGCCTAATCGGACAGGGAAACTATGGCTACACCTTC
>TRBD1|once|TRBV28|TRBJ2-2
CASSSTGGTGELFF
TGTGCCAGCAGTTCCACAGGGGGCACCGGGGAGCTGTTTTTT
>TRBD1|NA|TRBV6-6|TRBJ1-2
CASSYNRGFPYGYTF
TGTGCCAGCAGTTACAACAGGGGGTTCCCCTATGGCTACACCTTC
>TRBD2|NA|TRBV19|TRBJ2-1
CASSILAGIGEQFF
TGTGCCAGTAGTATCCTAGCGGGGATAGGTGAGCAGTTCTTC
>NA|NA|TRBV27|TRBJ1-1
CASSLLGQNTEAFF
TGTGCCAGCAGTCTCCTCGGACAGAACACTGAAGCTTTCTTT
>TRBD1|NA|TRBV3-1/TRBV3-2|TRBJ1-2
CASSQLGQGLNGYTF
TGTGCCAGCAGCCAACTGGGACAGGGGCTAAATGGCTACACCTTC
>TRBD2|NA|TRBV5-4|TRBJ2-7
CASSLGLAGKAYEQYF
TGTGCCAGCAGCTTGGGACTAGCGGGGAAAGCCTACGAGCAGTACTTC
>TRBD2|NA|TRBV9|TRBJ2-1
CASSVASGVPNEQFF
TGTGCCAGCAGCGTAGCTAGCGGGGTTCCCAATGAGCAGTTCTTC
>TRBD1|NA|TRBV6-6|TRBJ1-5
CASSRGQGRDQPQHF
TGTGCCAGCAGTAGGGGACAGGGGAGGGATCAGCCCCAGCATTTT
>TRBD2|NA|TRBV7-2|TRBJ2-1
CASSLSGGGYNEQFF
TGTGCCAGCAGCTTAAGCGGGGGGGGTTACAATGAGCAGTTCTTC
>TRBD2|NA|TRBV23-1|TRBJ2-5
CASSLPDSGAVQETQYF
TGCGCCAGCAGTCTTCCCGATAGCGGGGCTGTACAAGAGACCCAGTACTTC
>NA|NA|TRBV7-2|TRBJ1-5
CASSVNSNQPQHF
TGTGCCAGCAGCGTCAATAGCAATCAGCCCCAGCATTTT
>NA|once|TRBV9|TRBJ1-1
CASSAGLRGSNTEAFF
TGTGCCAGCAGCGCCGGCTTACGAGGGTCGAACACTGAAGCTTTCTTT
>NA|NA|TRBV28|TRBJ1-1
CASSLFFRAGVAEAFF
TGTGCCAGCAGTTTATTTTTTCGCGCGGGAGTCGCTGAAGCTTTCTTT
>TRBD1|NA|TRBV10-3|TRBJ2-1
CATRGQGNEQFF
TGTGCCACTAGGGGGCAGGGCAATGAGCAGTTCTTC
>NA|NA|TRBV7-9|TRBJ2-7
CASSLAPGTPNEQYF
TGTGCCAGCAGCTTAGCCCCCGGGACTCCTAACGAGCAGTACTTC
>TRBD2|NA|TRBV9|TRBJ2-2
CASSDGTSGARGFLELFF
TGTGCCAGCAGCGACGGGACTAGCGGGGCCCGGGGTTTTTTGGAGCTGTTTTTT
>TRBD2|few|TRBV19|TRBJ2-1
CASSIEGLAAQQFF
TGTGCCAGTAGTATTGAGGGACTAGCGGCACAGCAGTTCTTC
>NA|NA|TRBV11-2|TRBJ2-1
CASSLIGTPYNEQFF
TGTGCCAGCAGTCTTATCGGGACACCATACAATGAGCAGTTCTTC
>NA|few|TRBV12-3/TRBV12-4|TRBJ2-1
CASSPTPGEQFF
TGTGCCAGCAGCCCTACGCCAGGGGAGCAGTTCTTC
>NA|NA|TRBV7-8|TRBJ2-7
CASSSYPRFAGLAYEQYF
TGTGCCAGCAGCTCATACCCCAGGTTTGCGGGTTTAGCCTACGAGCAGTACTTC
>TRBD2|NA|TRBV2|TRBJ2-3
CASRGTSLAGGESQAQYF
TGTGCCAGCAGAGGAACATCACTAGCGGGGGGGGAGTCTCAGGCGCAGTATTTT
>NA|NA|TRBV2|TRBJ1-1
CASDVGGNTEAFF
TGTGCCAGCGACGTGGGAGGCAACACTGAAGCTTTCTTT
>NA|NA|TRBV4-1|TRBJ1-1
CASSPPDRNTEAFF
TGCGCCAGCAGCCCCCCTGACAGGAACACTGAAGCTTTCTTT
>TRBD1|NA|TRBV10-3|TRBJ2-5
CAISLQGNGVDQYF
TGTGCCATCAGTTTACAGGGGAATGGAGTAGACCAGTACTTC
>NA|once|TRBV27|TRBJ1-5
CASSPRGGGDLGRNQPQHF
TGTGCCAGCAGTCCCCGGGGAGGGGGGGACCTAGGACGCAATCAGCCCCAGCATTTT
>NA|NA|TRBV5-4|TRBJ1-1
CASSSGLNTEAFF
TGTGCCAGCAGCAGCGGGCTGAACACTGAAGCTTTCTTT
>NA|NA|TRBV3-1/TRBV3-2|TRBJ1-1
CASSSGGEAFF
TGTGCCTCTAGTTCGGGGGGTGAAGCTTTCTTT
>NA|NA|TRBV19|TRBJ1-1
CASSIRQGWTEAFF
TGTGCCAGTAGTATAAGGCAGGGATGGACTGAAGCTTTCTTT
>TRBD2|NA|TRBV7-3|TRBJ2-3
CASNTRTSVVTDTQYF
TGTGCCAGCAACACGCGGACTAGCGTGGTCACAGATACGCAGTATTTT
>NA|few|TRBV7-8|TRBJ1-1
CASSLVEVGGTEAFF
TGTGCCAGCAGCTTAGTAGAGGTCGGGGGCACTGAAGCTTTCTTT